The next 22 T cell receptor beta chains were all read from a single sample in a study of blood T cell repertoires in COVID-19. The table came from immunoSEQ multiplex PCR; TCRdb's copy has only in-frame clones and leaves some out. This table has 150,000 to 200,000 clones, roughly 79% appearing once. Sequencing was performed on peripheral blood. The receptors were sampled from a woman aged 40 to 50 with COVID-19, enrolled during active disease.

The genes are TRBV6-2 or TRBV6-3 and TRBJ2-7; no definite D call. V was cut by 4 bases and J by 6 bases, with 7 bases left in between. The length of the CDR3 is 11 residues. CDR1 is MNHEY, CDR2 SVGEGT, per germline. CDR3: CASSFRAEQYF. The DNA of the CDR3 is TGTGCCAGCAGTTTCCGAGCCGAGCAGTACTTC.

The rearrangement uses TRBV10-3 and TRBJ1-3; maybe TRBD1 (6 bases). Germline loops: CDR1 ENHRY, CDR2 SYGVKD. With 8 bases removed from V and 2 bases from J, the gap between germline ends came to 10 bases. The CDR3 has 13 amino acids. The CDR3, as DNA: TGTGCCATCGGGGGGGGGCCTGGAAACACCATATATTTT. It is translated as CAIGGGPGNTIYF.

This clone was detected a few times. The chain carries TRBV7-2 and TRBJ2-5; TRBD2 matches at 9 bases. This CDR3 region has 17 residues. Germline V lookup: CDR1 SGHTA, CDR2 FQGNSA. V shed 1 base and J 5 bases; nucleotides not matched to a gene: 11. The CDR3 spells CASSLGAGGDPGETQYF. CDR3 DNA: TGTGCCAGCAGCTTAGGGGCGGGAGGGGATCCCGGGGAGACCCAGTACTTC. Combining the CDR3 with reference TRBV7-2 and TRBJ2-5 gives the whole variable domain GAGVSQSPSNKVTEKGKDVELRCDPISGHTALYWYRQSLGQGLEFLIYFQGNSAPDKSGLPSDRFSAERTGGSVSTLTIQRTQQEDSAVYLCASSLGAGGDPGETQYFGPGTRLLVL.

J is TRBJ2-7 and V is TRBV7-9; no definite D call. V was clipped by 5 bases and J by 3 bases, with 17 bases between them. CDR1 SEHNR and CDR2 FQNEAQ come from the germline V gene (reference sequence). The length of the CDR3 is 15 residues. The CDR3 protein is CASSQEAWAYYEQYF. The CDR3 DNA follows: TGTGCCAGCAGCCAAGAAGCCTGGGCCTACTACGAGCAGTACTTC.

The chain employs TRBV7-9 and TRBJ2-3, with 13 bases that match TRBD2. This CDR3 spans 16 amino acids. J was trimmed by 3 bases and V by 3 bases; bases with no gene match: 3. The germline V gene encodes CDR1 SEHNR and CDR2 FQNEAQ (reference sequence). The CDR3 reads CASSFMGLAGTDTQYF. In DNA, the CDR3 is TGTGCCAGCAGCTTTATGGGACTAGCGGGGACAGATACGCAGTATTTT.

The chain is built from TRBV7-9 and TRBJ1-5; unclear D gene. This CDR3 spans 14 amino acids. The V end lost 6 bases, the J end lost 7 bases, and 16 bases lay between the germline ends. Germline V CDR1 and CDR2: SEHNR, FQNEAQ (reference sequence). In DNA form, the CDR3 reads TGTGCCAGCAGTCGTTTGGAGGGCCCGCAGCCCCAGCATTTT. This gives the protein CASSRLEGPQPQHF.

V is TRBV28 and J is TRBJ2-3, with 12 bases that match TRBD2. The V segment lost 2 bases and the J segment 2 bases; nucleotides outside the gene matches: 5. Looked up from germline, CDR1 is MDHEN and CDR2 is SYDVKM. The CDR3 runs to 17 residues. The CDR3 loop reads CASSLGLAGTYTDTQYF. The CDR3 DNA reads TGTGCCAGCAGTTTAGGACTAGCGGGAACCTACACAGATACGCAGTATTTT.

V is TRBV2 and J is TRBJ2-1; D not certain. With 2 bases removed from V and 4 bases from J, the gap between germline ends came to 6 bases. The V gene's germline CDR1 is SNHLY and CDR2 FYNNEI. The CDR3 loop spans 13 amino acids. CDR3 DNA sequence: TGTGCCAGCAGTGAACTAAGTTACAATGAGCAGTTCTTC. Translating gives CASSELSYNEQFF. The entire variable domain, with the rest obtained from reference TRBV2 and TRBJ2-1, is as follows: EPEVTQTPSHQVTQMGQEVILRCVPISNHLYFYWYRQILGQKVEFLVSFYNNEISEKSEIFDDQFSVERPDGSNFTLKIRSTKLEDSAMYFCASSELSYNEQFFGPGTRLTVL.

The sample holds one count of this clone. The chain joins TRBV19 to TRBJ1-5; 10 nucleotides align to TRBD1. CDR1 LNHDA and CDR2 SQIVND come from the germline V gene (reference sequence). V was pared by 9 bases and J by 6 bases, with 5 bases of the junction left unmatched. The CDR3 has 13 residues. The CDR3: CASHDRGRQPQHF. In DNA, the CDR3 is TGTGCCAGCCACGACAGGGGGCGTCAGCCCCAGCATTTT.

This chain links TRBV11-3 with TRBJ2-2; unclear D gene. The CDR3 loop spans 13 amino acids. Trimming shortened V by 5 bases and J by 4 bases, and 8 bases separated the two germline ends. Looked up from germline, CDR1 is SGHNT and CDR2 is YENEEA. The CDR3 spells CASSLLPTGELFF. The CDR3 DNA reads as TGTGCCAGCAGCCTTCTTCCCACCGGGGAGCTGTTTTTT.

This chain joins TRBV19 and TRBJ1-1; 8 nucleotides line up with TRBD1. This CDR3 comprises 15 residues. Germline V lookup: CDR1 LNHDA, CDR2 SQIVND (reference sequence). The trim removed 6 bases at V and 5 bases at J, leaving 11 bases unmatched. Here the CDR3 reads CASSQIGQGNTEAFF. The CDR3 region has the DNA TGTGCCAGTAGCCAGATCGGACAGGGTAATACTGAAGCTTTCTTT.

This clone has a handful of counts. The chain joins TRBV7-2 to TRBJ2-3; TRBD2 matches at 12 bases. The length of the CDR3 is 16 residues. V shed 3 bases and J 5 bases; nucleotides not matched to a gene: 6. Germline lookup yields CDR1 SGHTA and CDR2 FQGNSA. The CDR3 DNA reads TGTGCCAGCAGCTTTGCTAGCGGGAGGGCCGGAGATACGCAGTATTTT. Translated: CASSFASGRAGDTQYF.

The genes are TRBV6-5 and TRBJ2-7; TRBD1 aligns across 7 bases. V shed 8 bases, J shed 2 bases, and the junction held 6 bases outside the gene matches. CDR3 size: 13 residues. Germline-derived CDR1 and CDR2 are MNHEY and SVGAGI. DNA for the CDR3: TGTGCCAGCTCCCAGGGACAGACCTACGAGCAGTACTTC. It yields the protein CASSQGQTYEQYF.

This clone was seen more than once but under ten times. The chain links TRBV9 to TRBJ2-1; 10 bases are shared with TRBD2. Unmatched junction bases numbered 0, after V lost 0 bases and J lost 6 bases. The V gene's germline CDR1 is SGDLS and CDR2 YYNGEE. This CDR3 spans 14 amino acids. The CDR3 protein is CASSVASGSNEQFF. The CDR3 DNA reads as TGTGCCAGCAGCGTAGCTAGCGGGAGCAATGAGCAGTTCTTC.

V is TRBV30 and J is TRBJ1-4; a weak D match, TRBD1 (5 bases). Trimming left V 0 bases short and J 4 bases short, with 9 bases between. Germline CDR1 is GTSNPN and CDR2 is SVGIG (reference sequence). This CDR3 contains 14 residues. The CDR3 reads CAWSVGGGNEKLFF. The CDR3 DNA reads TGTGCCTGGAGTGTTGGGGGAGGTAATGAAAAACTGTTTTTT.

The chain joins TRBV6-5 to TRBJ1-4; D remains ambiguous. Germline lookup yields CDR1 MNHEY and CDR2 SVGAGI. The CDR3 sequence is 13 residues long. V was trimmed by 3 bases and J by 5 bases, leaving 7 bases between them. As DNA, the CDR3 is TGTGCCAGCAGTTATACCCTAAATGAAAAACTGTTTTTT. Translated: CASSYTLNEKLFF.

The chain couples TRBV3-1 (or the pseudogene TRBV3-2) to TRBJ2-6; no firm D call. With 7 bases removed from V and 0 bases from J, the gap between germline ends came to 7 bases. CDR3 length equals 14 residues. Germline CDR1 and CDR2: LGHDT and YNNKEL (reference sequence). The DNA for the CDR3 is TGTGCCAGCAAATGGAGCTCTGGGGCCAACGTCCTGACTTTC. It specifies CASKWSSGANVLTF.

This chain links TRBV28 with TRBJ1-4; D is unclear. V was pared by 6 bases and J by 8 bases, with 19 bases between. CDR3 length: 15 residues. Per the germline V gene, CDR1 is MDHEN and CDR2 is SYDVKM. This CDR3 reads CASSDQSLSGEKLFF. CDR3 bases: TGTGCCAGCAGCGACCAGTCACTCTCCGGGGAAAAACTGTTTTTT.

This chain uses TRBV5-6 with TRBJ1-2; 9 bases line up with TRBD1. Germline loops: CDR1 SGHDT, CDR2 YYEEEE. The V segment lost 5 bases and the J segment 4 bases; nucleotides outside the gene matches: 9. The length of the CDR3 is 15 residues. Here the CDR3 reads CASSAGQGFSYGYTF. In nucleotides, the CDR3 is TGTGCCAGCAGTGCGGGACAGGGTTTTAGCTATGGCTACACCTTC.

The chain couples TRBV7-8 to TRBJ2-3; TRBD1 agrees at 11 bases. After removal of 4 bases from V and 5 bases from J, the junction contained 8 bases not matched to a gene. This CDR3 is built from 16 residues. Germline CDR1 is SGHVS and CDR2 is FQNEAQ. The CDR3 region has the DNA TGTGCCAGCAGCTCACCGGGACAGGGGGACGGAGATACGCAGTATTTT. Its translation is CASSSPGQGDGDTQYF.

V usage is TRBV5-1 and J usage is TRBJ2-7; 14 bases fit TRBD2. Germline V gene sequence: CDR1 SGHRS, CDR2 YFSETQ. The CDR3 loop spans 19 amino acids. With V trimmed by 4 bases and J by 2 bases, 14 bases remained unmatched. The CDR3 protein is CASSLVTGTSGRRAYEQYF. The CDR3 DNA reads as TGCGCCAGCAGCCTCGTCACCGGGACTAGCGGGAGAAGGGCCTACGAGCAGTACTTC.

The rearrangement links TRBV6-5 to TRBJ1-2; D not certain. The V gene lost 11 bases and the J gene lost 5 bases, with 12 bases spanning the gap. The CDR3 consists of 11 residues. Germline lookup yields CDR1 MNHEY and CDR2 SVGAGI. CDR3 bases: TGTGCCGGTTCGACTTTATATGGCTACACCTTC. Translated, it gives CAGSTLYGYTF.